The rows below give T cell receptor beta chains drawn from one sample of a study of cytomegalovirus exposure and HLA in healthy donors. The method was immunoSEQ multiplex PCR; TCRdb's version includes in-frame clones alone and lacks a portion of them. Of about 130,000 clones listed, about 78% are singletons. The sequencing sample was made of PBMCs. The source is a man aged 50 to 59 in good health and CMV-seronegative. The CDR3 runs from the conserved cysteine through the conserved F or W. Fields, in order: clone size, V gene, J gene, D gene, CDR3 protein, CDR3 DNA. The D gene is left open where the match is weak. A row's size may be missing; if present it is once, few, many or a size class.

clone_size: .
v_call: TRBV7-9
j_call: TRBJ2-3
d_call: TRBD1
cdr3_aa: CASRGQNTDTQYF
cdr3_nt: TGTGCCAGCAGGGGACAGAACACAGATACGCAGTATTTT

clone_size: few
v_call: TRBV28
j_call: TRBJ2-3
d_call: .
cdr3_aa: CASSLSGIDTQYF
cdr3_nt: TGTGCCAGCAGTTTATCGGGGATAGATACGCAGTATTTT

clone_size: .
v_call: TRBV7-9
j_call: TRBJ2-5
d_call: TRBD1
cdr3_aa: CASSSQTGVETQYF
cdr3_nt: TGTGCCAGCAGTTCACAGACAGGGGTAGAGACCCAGTACTTC

clone_size: .
v_call: TRBV28
j_call: TRBJ2-5
d_call: TRBD1
cdr3_aa: CASSLTGLQETQYF
cdr3_nt: TGTGCCAGCAGTTTGACAGGGTTACAAGAGACCCAGTACTTC

clone_size: many
v_call: TRBV6-1
j_call: TRBJ2-2
d_call: TRBD1
cdr3_aa: CATTRQGGYTGELFF
cdr3_nt: TGTGCCACCACCAGACAGGGGGGTTACACCGGGGAGCTGTTTTTT

clone_size: .
v_call: TRBV30
j_call: TRBJ1-5
d_call: .
cdr3_aa: CAWSGGRDQPQHF
cdr3_nt: TGTGCCTGGAGTGGGGGGAGGGATCAGCCCCAGCATTTT

clone_size: .
v_call: TRBV5-6
j_call: TRBJ2-7
d_call: .
cdr3_aa: CASSLDRAHEQYF
cdr3_nt: TGTGCCAGCAGCTTGGACAGGGCCCACGAGCAGTACTTC

clone_size: .
v_call: TRBV10-3
j_call: TRBJ2-2
d_call: TRBD2
cdr3_aa: CAISEFAGGNTGELFF
cdr3_nt: TGTGCCATCAGTGAGTTTGCGGGAGGGAACACCGGGGAGCTGTTTTTT

clone_size: .
v_call: TRBV2
j_call: TRBJ2-1
d_call: TRBD1
cdr3_aa: CASSEGTGVYNEQFF
cdr3_nt: TGTGCCAGCAGTGAAGGGACAGGGGTCTACAATGAGCAGTTCTTC

clone_size: .
v_call: TRBV15
j_call: TRBJ1-3
d_call: TRBD1
cdr3_aa: CATSRDRTGTTGNTIYF
cdr3_nt: TGTGCCACCAGCAGAGATCGGACAGGTACAACTGGAAACACCATATATTTT

clone_size: .
v_call: TRBV11-2
j_call: TRBJ2-5
d_call: .
cdr3_aa: CASSLGYGQQETQYF
cdr3_nt: TGTGCCAGCAGCTTAGGGTATGGACAGCAAGAGACCCAGTACTTC

clone_size: .
v_call: TRBV19
j_call: TRBJ2-1
d_call: TRBD2
cdr3_aa: CASSIAGGRRYNEQFF
cdr3_nt: TGTGCCAGTAGTATTGCTGGCGGGAGGAGGTACAATGAGCAGTTCTTC

clone_size: .
v_call: TRBV29-1
j_call: TRBJ2-5
d_call: .
cdr3_aa: CSVSGGTPETQYF
cdr3_nt: TGCAGCGTGAGCGGCGGGACTCCAGAGACCCAGTACTTC

clone_size: .
v_call: TRBV4-3
j_call: TRBJ2-7
d_call: .
cdr3_aa: CASSQVRGTGAYEQYF
cdr3_nt: TGCGCCAGCAGCCAGGTTAGGGGGACGGGTGCCTACGAGCAGTACTTC

clone_size: .
v_call: TRBV5-1
j_call: TRBJ2-5
d_call: TRBD2
cdr3_aa: CASSPGGSSGQETQYF
cdr3_nt: TGCGCCAGCAGCCCGGGGGGCTCTAGCGGGCAAGAGACCCAGTACTTC

clone_size: .
v_call: TRBV28
j_call: TRBJ2-7
d_call: .
cdr3_aa: CASSFPRHATNKKASYEQYF
cdr3_nt: TGTGCCAGCAGTTTTCCCCGCCACGCGACTAATAAAAAAGCCTCCTACGAGCAGTACTTC

clone_size: .
v_call: TRBV27
j_call: TRBJ2-1
d_call: TRBD2
cdr3_aa: CASRLAGETYNEQFF
cdr3_nt: TGTGCCAGCAGATTAGCGGGAGAAACCTACAATGAGCAGTTCTTC

clone_size: .
v_call: TRBV11-2
j_call: TRBJ2-7
d_call: .
cdr3_aa: CATSFGTYEQYF
cdr3_nt: TGTGCCACCAGCTTCGGGACCTACGAGCAGTACTTC

clone_size: .
v_call: TRBV25-1
j_call: TRBJ1-2
d_call: .
cdr3_aa: CASSDTLTFLYGYTF
cdr3_nt: TGTGCCAGCAGTGACACTCTGACTTTCCTCTATGGCTACACCTTC

clone_size: .
v_call: TRBV6-5
j_call: TRBJ1-2
d_call: .
cdr3_aa: CASSYSYRNYGYTF
cdr3_nt: TGTGCCAGCAGTTACTCGTATCGTAACTATGGCTACACCTTC

clone_size: .
v_call: TRBV15
j_call: TRBJ2-1
d_call: .
cdr3_aa: CATSRGGHQNNEQFF
cdr3_nt: TGTGCCACCAGCAGAGGCGGGCATCAGAACAATGAGCAGTTCTTC

clone_size: .
v_call: TRBV28
j_call: TRBJ2-3
d_call: .
cdr3_aa: CASSFPGTTPPRDTQYF
cdr3_nt: TGTGCCAGCAGTTTTCCCGGGACAACACCCCCACGAGATACGCAGTATTTT

clone_size: .
v_call: TRBV19
j_call: TRBJ1-2
d_call: .
cdr3_aa: CASNAGAGLHYGYTF
cdr3_nt: TGTGCCAGTAATGCAGGGGCTGGGCTTCACTATGGCTACACCTTC

clone_size: .
v_call: TRBV28
j_call: TRBJ1-2
d_call: .
cdr3_aa: CASRRQYGYTF
cdr3_nt: TGTGCCAGCAGGAGACAGTATGGCTACACCTTC

clone_size: .
v_call: TRBV29-1
j_call: TRBJ1-5
d_call: TRBD1
cdr3_aa: CSVEFPWARGRSGPNQPQHF
cdr3_nt: TGCAGCGTTGAGTTTCCCTGGGCGAGGGGGCGGAGCGGCCCGAATCAGCCCCAGCATTTT

clone_size: .
v_call: TRBV11-3
j_call: TRBJ1-5
d_call: .
cdr3_aa: CASSLRLGNQPQHF
cdr3_nt: TGTGCCAGCAGCTTACGGCTAGGCAATCAGCCCCAGCATTTT

clone_size: .
v_call: TRBV28
j_call: TRBJ1-4
d_call: TRBD1
cdr3_aa: CASSRTGGFEKLFF
cdr3_nt: TGTGCCAGCAGCCGGACAGGGGGCTTTGAAAAACTGTTTTTT

clone_size: once
v_call: TRBV6-5
j_call: TRBJ2-1
d_call: TRBD2
cdr3_aa: CASSSPGLAGNNEQFF
cdr3_nt: TGTGCCAGCAGTTCCCCAGGACTAGCGGGGAACAATGAGCAGTTCTTC

clone_size: few
v_call: TRBV19
j_call: TRBJ1-5
d_call: TRBD1
cdr3_aa: CASRIHKGQIGNQPQHF
cdr3_nt: TGTGCCAGTAGGATCCATAAGGGACAGATTGGCAATCAGCCCCAGCATTTT

clone_size: .
v_call: TRBV19
j_call: TRBJ2-5
d_call: .
cdr3_aa: CASSIPTDQETQYF
cdr3_nt: TGTGCCAGTAGTATCCCCACGGACCAAGAGACCCAGTACTTC

clone_size: .
v_call: TRBV7-9
j_call: TRBJ1-1
d_call: TRBD1
cdr3_aa: CASSRQGVGTEAFF
cdr3_nt: TGTGCCAGCAGCCGACAGGGGGTCGGGACTGAAGCTTTCTTT

clone_size: few
v_call: TRBV2
j_call: TRBJ1-5
d_call: .
cdr3_aa: CASRGGSQPQHF
cdr3_nt: TGTGCCAGCAGGGGGGGTAGTCAGCCCCAGCATTTT

clone_size: .
v_call: TRBV11-2
j_call: TRBJ2-5
d_call: .
cdr3_aa: CASSLGGAGSQETQYF
cdr3_nt: TGTGCCAGCAGCTTAGGTGGGGCAGGCTCCCAAGAGACCCAGTACTTC

clone_size: few
v_call: TRBV29-1
j_call: TRBJ2-5
d_call: .
cdr3_aa: CSVTDNQETQYF
cdr3_nt: TGCAGCGTAACTGACAACCAAGAGACCCAGTACTTC

clone_size: few
v_call: TRBV6-1
j_call: TRBJ1-5
d_call: .
cdr3_aa: CASSDYSNQPQHF
cdr3_nt: TGTGCCAGCAGTGATTATAGCAATCAGCCCCAGCATTTT

clone_size: .
v_call: TRBV6-6
j_call: TRBJ1-2
d_call: TRBD1
cdr3_aa: CASRQGANYGYTF
cdr3_nt: TGTGCCAGCAGACAGGGGGCTAACTATGGCTACACCTTC

clone_size: .
v_call: TRBV27
j_call: TRBJ1-5
d_call: .
cdr3_aa: CASSGWGGQPQHF
cdr3_nt: TGTGCCAGCAGTGGATGGGGGGGCCAGCCCCAGCATTTT

clone_size: .
v_call: TRBV27
j_call: TRBJ2-1
d_call: .
cdr3_aa: CASSIAQGNEQFF
cdr3_nt: TGTGCCAGCAGTATCGCCCAGGGCAATGAGCAGTTCTTC

clone_size: .
v_call: TRBV2
j_call: TRBJ1-2
d_call: TRBD1
cdr3_aa: CASSELGQALGGYTF
cdr3_nt: TGTGCCAGCAGTGAGTTAGGACAGGCGCTGGGTGGCTACACCTTC

clone_size: .
v_call: TRBV7-2
j_call: TRBJ2-1
d_call: TRBD2
cdr3_aa: CASSLGLAGVTYNEQFF
cdr3_nt: TGTGCCAGCAGCTTAGGACTAGCGGGAGTCACCTACAATGAGCAGTTCTTC

clone_size: .
v_call: TRBV14
j_call: TRBJ1-1
d_call: .
cdr3_aa: CASSHLHAGTEAFF
cdr3_nt: TGTGCCAGCAGCCACTTACATGCAGGTACTGAAGCTTTCTTT

clone_size: .
v_call: TRBV6-6
j_call: TRBJ1-1
d_call: .
cdr3_aa: CASSYSSFSGKAEAFF
cdr3_nt: TGTGCCAGCAGTTACTCGTCTTTTTCGGGTAAGGCTGAAGCTTTCTTT

clone_size: few
v_call: TRBV7-2
j_call: TRBJ2-7
d_call: .
cdr3_aa: CASSFLSYEQYF
cdr3_nt: TGTGCCAGCAGCTTTCTCTCCTACGAGCAGTACTTC

clone_size: .
v_call: TRBV5-1
j_call: TRBJ2-7
d_call: .
cdr3_aa: CASSLSQGSGSYEQYF
cdr3_nt: TGCGCCAGCAGCTTGTCTCAGGGGTCGGGCTCCTACGAGCAGTACTTC